These T cell receptor beta chains were read from a single sample in a study of blood T cell repertoires in COVID-19. The protocol was immunoSEQ multiplex PCR, while the TCRdb copy is restricted to in-frame clones and leaves out a portion. The sample gives about 190,000 clones, roughly 86% of which show up once; 7.5% to 10% is in the top ten. Material: PBMCs or T cells enriched from blood (not recorded which). Receptors originate from a young woman who had recovered from COVID-19. Both conserved end residues are part of each CDR3. The D gene is left open where the match is weak. Clone size appears in some rows only: once, few, many, or a class for an expanded clone.

j_gene | d_gene | abundance | v_gene | CDR3nt | CDR3aa
TRBJ2-6 | TRBD1 | - | TRBV28 | TGTGCCAGCAGACAGGGGGCGCGGTTCTCTGGGGCCAACGTCCTGACTTTC | CASRQGARFSGANVLTF
TRBJ2-1 | - | - | TRBV20-1 | TGCAGTGCTAGTCGCCTGGCGGGAAGCTCCTACAATGAGCAGTTCTTC | CSASRLAGSSYNEQFF
TRBJ2-7 | - | - | TRBV10-1 | TGCGCCAGCAGAGGTAGCATTACCTACGAGCAGTACTTC | CASRGSITYEQYF
TRBJ2-2 | TRBD2 | - | TRBV3-1/TRBV3-2 | TGTGCCAGCAGCCAAGCCTCTAGCGGGACCTACACCGGGGAGCTGTTTTTT | CASSQASSGTYTGELFF
TRBJ1-5 | - | - | TRBV30 | TGTGCCTGGCAAGAACAGGACGCTGGCAATCAGCCCCAGCATTTT | CAWQEQDAGNQPQHF
TRBJ1-3 | - | once | TRBV5-1 | TGCGCCAGCAGCTTTCGGGCTGGAAACACCATATATTTT | CASSFRAGNTIYF
TRBJ2-7 | - | - | TRBV18 | TGTGCCAGCTCACCACGGTCCTTAATGGGGAGTGAGGGATACTACGAGCAGTACTTC | CASSPRSLMGSEGYYEQYF
TRBJ2-2 | - | once | TRBV5-1 | TGCGCCAGCAGCTTGGGCGGGGCTCTTACAGGGGAGCTGTTTTTT | CASSLGGALTGELFF
TRBJ1-1 | - | - | TRBV20-1 | TGCAGTGCTAGTGACGTGAACACTGAAGCTTTCTTT | CSASDVNTEAFF
TRBJ1-3 | TRBD1 | few | TRBV25-1 | TGTGCCAGCAGTGCTAGGGACAGGGCAGGAAACACCATATATTTT | CASSARDRAGNTIYF
TRBJ1-1 | - | - | TRBV2 | TGTGCCAGCAGGGTAACAGGACTAGACACTGAAGCTTTCTTT | CASRVTGLDTEAFF
TRBJ2-3 | - | once | TRBV7-2 | TGTGCCAGCAGCTTAAATCTACTAGTCACAGATACGCAGTATTTT | CASSLNLLVTDTQYF
TRBJ1-2 | TRBD1 | - | TRBV27 | TGTGCCAGCAGTTTAACAGGGGCAGGGGACTATGGCTACACCTTC | CASSLTGAGDYGYTF
TRBJ2-4 | TRBD1 | once | TRBV7-2 | TGTGCCAGCAGCTTAGGGGGGACAGGGGGAAACATTCAGTACTTC | CASSLGGTGGNIQYF
TRBJ1-4 | - | once | TRBV28 | TGTGCCAGCAGTCCGGGAGCAACTAATGAAAAACTGTTTTTT | CASSPGATNEKLFF
TRBJ2-5 | - | - | TRBV27 | TGTGCCAGCAGCCGGAACTTACCGGGCCCGGGGGAGACCCAGTACTTC | CASSRNLPGPGETQYF
TRBJ2-7 | - | - | TRBV2 | TGTGCCAGCAGTCCGAGACAGGTGGAATACGAGCAGTACTTC | CASSPRQVEYEQYF
TRBJ2-7 | TRBD1 | - | TRBV5-5 | TGTGCCAGCAGCTCCACAGGGGGCTACGAGCAGTACTTC | CASSSTGGYEQYF
TRBJ2-1 | TRBD2 | - | TRBV19 | TGTGCCAGTTTAAAGCGGGAGGGTGGTGAGCAGTTCTTC | CASLKREGGEQFF
TRBJ2-1 | - | - | TRBV9 | TGTGCCAGCAGCGCCCCTTACCTAGGTTATGAGCAGTTCTTC | CASSAPYLGYEQFF
TRBJ1-2 | - | - | TRBV23-1 | TGCGCCAGCAGTCAACAGCGGGGAGCTAACTATGGCTACACCTTC | CASSQQRGANYGYTF
TRBJ2-5 | - | - | TRBV5-1 | TGCGCCAGCAGCTTGGCCGGGACACCCTCAAGGACCCAGTACTTC | CASSLAGTPSRTQYF
TRBJ2-1 | TRBD2 | many | TRBV6-1 | TGTGCCAGCAGTGAACTAGCGGGCTCCTACAATGAGCAGTTCTTC | CASSELAGSYNEQFF
TRBJ1-6 | - | - | TRBV21-1 | TGTGCCAGCAGCACCGTTGCGACAGGGGGAGGTTCACCCCTCCACTTT | CASSTVATGGGSPLHF
TRBJ2-5 | - | once | TRBV14 | TGTGCCAGCAGCCAAGGCCCAGGGGTTCGACAAGAGACCCAGTACTTC | CASSQGPGVRQETQYF
TRBJ2-1 | TRBD1 | - | TRBV29-1 | TGCAGCGTTGAAGGGACAGGGGAAAATGAGCAGTTCTTC | CSVEGTGENEQFF
TRBJ1-6 | - | few | TRBV19 | - | CASTSGQALASPLHF
TRBJ2-7 | TRBD2 | few | TRBV5-6 | TGTGCCAGCAGCCGGGAGAGGGCTAGCGGGAGAAGGAACGAGCAGTACTTC | CASSRERASGRRNEQYF
TRBJ2-1 | - | - | TRBV28 | TGTGCCAGCAGTTTATACGAAGGGGGAGGGTACAATGAGCAGTTCTTC | CASSLYEGGGYNEQFF
TRBJ2-1 | - | few | TRBV2 | TGTGCCAGCACCGGGGGTAACTCCTACAATGAGCAGTTCTTC | CASTGGNSYNEQFF
TRBJ2-7 | - | - | TRBV28 | TGTGCCAGCAGTCAAACAGGGAATAGGGACGAGCAGTACTTC | CASSQTGNRDEQYF
TRBJ1-1 | - | - | TRBV28 | TGTGCCAGCAGTTTAGAGCGACTCCAGAACACTGAAGCTTTCTTT | CASSLERLQNTEAFF
TRBJ1-3 | TRBD1 | - | TRBV5-1 | TGCGCCAGCAGCCTGGGACAGGGGGCTGACGGAAACACCATATATTTT | CASSLGQGADGNTIYF
TRBJ2-7 | TRBD1 | - | TRBV13 | TGTGCCAGCAGCTCGGGACAGGGCTACGAGCAGTACTTC | CASSSGQGYEQYF
TRBJ2-7 | TRBD2 | - | TRBV5-1 | TGCGCCAGCAGTCTTACCGCACCTAGCGGGGTCTACGAGCAGTACTTC | CASSLTAPSGVYEQYF
TRBJ1-2 | - | - | TRBV27 | TGTGCCAGCAGTTTAAAAGGGGAGGTTGGCTACACCTTC | CASSLKGEVGYTF
TRBJ2-5 | - | - | TRBV10-1 | TGCGCCAGCAGTAGGGAGACGCAAGAGACCCAGTACTTC | CASSRETQETQYF
TRBJ2-3 | TRBD2 | - | TRBV5-5 | TGTGCCAGCAGCTTGGCTAGCGGGAGGGTCACAGATACGCAGTATTTT | CASSLASGRVTDTQYF
TRBJ2-2 | - | - | TRBV12-3/TRBV12-4 | TGTGCCAGCAGTGGACAGTCCACCGGGGAGCTGTTTTTT | CASSGQSTGELFF
TRBJ1-5 | TRBD1 | - | TRBV15 | TGTGCCACCACCCCGGACAGGGGGCTCAATCAGCCCCAGCATTTT | CATTPDRGLNQPQHF
TRBJ2-7 | TRBD2 | - | TRBV6-6 | TGTGCCAGCACTGGGGCGGGAGTCGAGCAGTACTTC | CASTGAGVEQYF
TRBJ1-5 | TRBD1 | - | TRBV19 | TGTGCCAGTAGTATAGAAGGAAGATTGGGACAGCACAATCAGCCCCAGCATTTT | CASSIEGRLGQHNQPQHF
TRBJ2-5 | TRBD2 | - | TRBV2 | TGTGCCAGCACCTGGGCTAGACAGGGAGGAACTAGCGGGGGGTTCCAAGAGACCCAGTACTTC | CASTWARQGGTSGGFQETQYF
TRBJ2-7 | - | - | TRBV24-1 | TGTGCCACCAGTGATCCCTCTACAGGGCTGACGGGGGAGCAGTACTTC | CATSDPSTGLTGEQYF
TRBJ2-7 | - | once | TRBV6-5 | TGTGCCAGCAGCTATAGCGGTTCTGGTGAGCAGTACTTC | CASSYSGSGEQYF
TRBJ2-7 | - | - | TRBV5-5 | TGTGCCAGCAGCTTGGATCCCACAGACCTCTACGAGCAGTACTTC | CASSLDPTDLYEQYF
TRBJ2-5 | - | - | TRBV18 | TGTGCCAGCTCACCTTATCAACAGGGAACTGAGGGGACCCAGTACTTC | CASSPYQQGTEGTQYF
TRBJ2-7 | - | - | TRBV7-9 | TGTGCCAGCAGCTTCGAAGACAGAGAGCAGTACTTC | CASSFEDREQYF